The 21 T cell receptor beta chains reported below all come from one sample, sequenced in a study of T cells in Graves' hyperthyroidism and ophthalmopathy. Using RNA transcripts as the source, TCR beta CDR3 regions were amplified. The HTBI primer set drove a first-round RT-PCR of the TCR CDR3. TCRdb re-derived calls from the multiplex PCR reads in MiXCR, one entry per CDR3 protein. The sample lists hundreds of thousands of distinct CDR3 sequences, roughly 37% occurring once. The sequenced material came from blood. The origin of the receptors is a man in his late teens or twenties with Graves' hyperthyroidism.

About this clonotype: A much bigger clone sits one base away, suggesting this may be a read error. The CDR3 loop is CAIRGATYGYTF. For the CDR3, the DNA is TGTGCCATCCGTGGAGCTACCTATGGCTACACCTTC. The rearrangement joins TRBV6-1 to TRBJ1-2; D unclear. The V end was cut by 10 bases, the J end by 4 bases, with 13 bases between. Per the germline V gene, CDR1 is MNHNS and CDR2 is SASEGT. This CDR3 is built from 12 residues.

The chain couples TRBV4-1 to TRBJ1-6; D unresolved. CDR3 length: 15 amino acids. CDR1 is MGHRA, CDR2 YSYEKL, per germline. V lost 0 bases to trimming and J lost 10 bases, with 13 bases between them. The chain's CDR3 is CASSQEWAEDSPLHF. The CDR3 DNA reads TGCGCCAGCAGCCAAGAATGGGCGGAGGACTCACCCCTCCACTTT.

This clonotype appeared a single time. A clone one base away is much larger, so this may be a read error. The J gene is TRBJ1-1, the V gene TRBV29-1, with a tentative D call TRBD1 (5 bases). This CDR3 spans 12 amino acids. In germline, CDR1 is SQVTM, CDR2 ANQGSEA. The CDR3 protein is CSARTQYTAAFF. CDR3 nucleotides: TGCAGCGCCAGGACACAATACACTGCAGCTTTCTTT. Supplemented by reference TRBV29-1 and TRBJ1-1, the full variable domain reads SAVISQKPSRDICQRGTSLTIQCQVDSQVTMMFWYRQQPGQSLTLIATANQGSEATYESGFVIDKFPISRPNLTFSTLTVSNMSPEDSSIYLCSARTQYTAAFFGQGTRLTVV.

This chain joins TRBV6-1 and TRBJ2-7; D is uncertain. The CDR3 spans 14 residues. Between the trimmed V and J ends, which lost 0 bases and 6 bases, there was a span of 12 bases. CDR1 and CDR2 from the germline V gene are MNHNS and SASEGT. DNA for the CDR3: TGTGCCAGCAGTGAAGCTGACTTGGGCGGCGAGCAGTACTTC. Its translation is CASSEADLGGEQYF.

The V and J genes are TRBV29-1 and TRBJ1-1; D perhaps matches TRBD1 (5 bases). Per the germline V gene, CDR1 is SQVTM and CDR2 is ANQGSEA. This CDR3 has 13 amino acids. V was clipped by 4 bases and J by 5 bases, with 14 bases between them. In nucleotides, the CDR3 is TGCAGCGTTGGAGGGGAGGATGGGACTGAAGCTTTCTTT. It specifies CSVGGEDGTEAFF.

Ten or more counts support this clonotype. This chain joins TRBV7-9 and TRBJ1-5; 7 bases match TRBD1. Germline CDR1 SEHNR, CDR2 FQNEAQ (reference sequence). J was trimmed by 6 bases and V by 1 base; bases with no gene match: 6. The CDR3 extends over 15 amino acids. The CDR3 protein is CASSLEQGFGQPQHF. The CDR3 nucleotides are TGTGCCAGCAGCTTAGAACAGGGGTTCGGTCAGCCCCAGCATTTT.

J is TRBJ2-5 and V is TRBV7-9; 9 positions agree with TRBD2. V dropped 5 bases and J dropped 5; count of bases not matched to a gene: 3. CDR1 and CDR2 (germline): SEHNR, FQNEAQ (reference sequence). This CDR3 comprises 13 residues. CDR3 DNA: TGTGCCAGCAGCCGCGGGGGGGGGGAGACCCAGTACTTC. It translates to CASSRGGGETQYF. Together with reference TRBV7-9 and TRBJ2-5, the CDR3 gives the full variable domain: DTGVSQNPRHKITKRGQNVTFRCDPISEHNRLYWYRQTLGQGPEFLTYFQNEAQLEKSRLLSDRFSAERPKGSFSTLEIQRTEQGDSAMYLCASSRGGGETQYFGPGTRLLVL.

The chain combines TRBV29-1 with TRBJ2-2; 8 nucleotides match TRBD2. This CDR3 is 13 amino acids long. With V trimmed by 7 bases and J by 6 bases, 7 bases remained unmatched. Germline V gene lookup returns CDR1 SQVTM and CDR2 ANQGSEA. The CDR3 coding sequence is TGCAGCGCAGCGGGAGTTCTCGCCGGGGAGCTGTTTTTT. Residues: CSAAGVLAGELFF.

This rearrangement joins TRBV10-3 to TRBJ1-1, with TRBD1 as a possible D gene (6 bases). Germline V gene sequence: CDR1 ENHRY, CDR2 SYGVKD. Trimming shortened V by 6 bases and J by 6 bases, and 11 bases separated the two germline ends. This CDR3 comprises 12 residues. The chain's CDR3 is CAIREGGPEAFF. DNA for the CDR3: TGTGCCATCAGGGAGGGGGGGCCTGAAGCTTTCTTT.

The V gene is TRBV7-9, the J gene TRBJ1-1; D remains ambiguous. CDR1 and CDR2 from the germline V gene are SEHNR and FQNEAQ (reference sequence). The CDR3 has 10 amino acids. V lost 5 bases and J 7 bases, leaving 5 bases between the germline ends. CDR3 bases: TGTGCCAGCAGCGCCAGTGAAGCTTTCTTT. This encodes CASSASEAFF.

This clonotype was seen a handful of times. The J gene is TRBJ2-7, the V gene TRBV12-3 or TRBV12-4, with a possible D match to TRBD2 (6 bases). The CDR3 has 14 residues. The V end was cut by 6 bases, the J end by 3 bases, with 15 bases between. CDR3 coding DNA: TGTGCCAGCAGCCTCGGCGGGGAAATCTACGAGCAGTACTTC. Its translation: CASSLGGEIYEQYF.

In this sample, this clonotype turned up once. J is TRBJ1-5 and V is TRBV9, with D unclear. CDR1 is SGDLS, CDR2 YYNGEE, per germline. The CDR3 runs to 15 residues. Trimming took off 6 bases at V and 4 bases at J, with 17 bases between the two ends. Here the CDR3 reads CASTPHDGINQPQHF. The DNA for the CDR3 is TGTGCCAGCACGCCTCACGACGGGATAAATCAGCCCCAGCATTTT.

This clonotype was seen a handful of times. The chain is built from TRBV5-8 and TRBJ1-6, with TRBD1 as a possible D gene (6 bases). V was cut by 0 bases and J by 5 bases, with 12 bases left in between. The CDR3 consists of 16 residues. Per the germline V gene, CDR1 is SGHTS and CDR2 is YDEGEE. The chain's CDR3 is CASSLDLQGHNSPLHF. The CDR3 DNA is TGTGCCAGCAGCTTGGATCTACAGGGCCATAATTCACCCCTCCACTTT.

This clonotype was recorded a few times. The chain couples TRBV20-1 to TRBJ2-7, with D tentatively TRBD2 (6 bases). Trimming stripped 0 bases from V and 4 bases from J, with 13 bases between. Germline-derived CDR1 and CDR2 are DFQATT and SNEGSKA (reference sequence). The CDR3 is made up of 14 amino acids. The CDR3 DNA is TGCAGTGCTAGAGATGGCGGGATCGGGTACGAGCAGTACTTC. It specifies CSARDGGIGYEQYF.

J is TRBJ1-2 and V is TRBV13; TRBD1 aligns across 7 bases. In germline, CDR1 is PRHDT, CDR2 FYEKMQ (reference sequence). The J segment lost 3 bases and the V segment lost 3 bases, leaving 7 bases of the junction unmatched. The CDR3 spans 15 residues. The CDR3 loop reads CASSFRGGMDYGYTF. CDR3 bases: TGTGCCAGCAGCTTCCGAGGGGGCATGGACTATGGCTACACCTTC.

The chain combines TRBV30 with TRBJ2-7; D is uncertain. Germline CDR1 GTSNPN, CDR2 SVGIG (reference sequence). CDR3 length equals 11 residues. With 1 base removed from V and 4 bases from J, the gap between germline ends came to 5 bases. CDR3 DNA sequence: TGTGCCTGGAGTGGGGATTACGAGCAGTACTTC. Residues: CAWSGDYEQYF.

The chain joins TRBV6-1 to TRBJ1-3, with TRBD1 identical over 7 bases. The CDR3 runs to 14 residues. Germline V gives CDR1 MNHNS, CDR2 SASEGT. The V segment lost 7 bases and the J segment 0 bases; nucleotides outside the gene matches: 3. CDR3 coding DNA: TGTGCCAGCAACGCAGGGGGCTCTGGAAACACCATATATTTT. It yields the protein CASNAGGSGNTIYF.

This clonotype has a count of ten or more. V gene TRBV29-1 combines with J gene TRBJ1-5; D remains ambiguous. The CDR3 is 14 residues long. Germline-derived CDR1 and CDR2 are SQVTM and ANQGSEA. Trimming took 7 bases from V and 2 from J, leaving 15 bases between them. The CDR3 nucleotides read TGCAGCGCGACTCTCGGCCGCGGCAATCAGCCCCAGCATTTT. Its protein product is CSATLGRGNQPQHF.

The chain couples TRBV7-7 to TRBJ2-6; D not resolved. This CDR3 comprises 17 residues. V lost 1 base and J 0 bases, leaving 10 bases between the germline ends. The V gene's germline CDR1 is SSHAT and CDR2 FNYEAQ (reference sequence). CDR3 DNA: TGTGCCAGCAGCTTAGAGAGTGGAGCCTCTGGGGCCAACGTCCTGACTTTC. This encodes CASSLESGASGANVLTF.

This clonotype was picked up many times. The chain links TRBV10-3 to TRBJ2-7, with D possibly TRBD2 on 6 matching bases. The germline gives CDR1 ENHRY, CDR2 SYGVKD. With 4 bases removed from V and 2 bases from J, the gap between germline ends came to 15 bases. This CDR3 is built from 15 residues. The DNA for the CDR3 is TGTGCCATCAGTGCTTCGGAGGGACTTCCCTACGAGCAGTACTTC. It encodes CAISASEGLPYEQYF.

This clonotype occurred once. Since a much larger clone is just one base distant, this may be a read error. The rearrangement joins TRBV29-1 to TRBJ2-7; tentatively, D is TRBD2 (6 bases). V lost 3 bases, J lost 5 bases, and 8 bases lay in between. There are 11 residues in the CDR3. From germline, CDR1 is SQVTM and CDR2 ANQGSEA. This chain's CDR3 is CSVDWGDEQYF. CDR3 bases: TGCAGCGTTGATTGGGGGGACGAGCAGTACTTC.